This T cell receptor beta chain derives from a study of cytomegalovirus exposure and HLA in healthy donors. Findings and caveats of the study: Confirmation in vitro established that a few CMV-associated chains were specific for CMV antigens. Rarity held for most TCR sequences, but there were some public TCRs that occurred in many donors.

With 60 Vbeta and 13 Jbeta primers, the PCR was carried out. The assay was immunoSEQ multiplex PCR, and TCRdb's table has in-frame clones only and misses some. The sample holds about 130,000 clones, approximately 80% seen once. A word on this clone: Antigen: not known.

The V and J ends lost 5 bases and 5 bases respectively, with 7 bases between them. Germline V gives CDR1 SEHNR, CDR2 FQNEAQ (reference sequence). CDR3 length: 11 residues. The rearrangement joins TRBV7-9 to TRBJ2-7; no reliable D call. Sequencing input: PBMCs. The TCR sequence derives from a man between 35 and 55 years old in good health and CMV-seronegative. CDR3 region: CASSIADEQYF. Written as DNA, the CDR3 is TGTGCCAGCAGCATCGCGGACGAGCAGTACTTC.